These 22 T cell receptor beta chains originate from one sample sequenced in a study of T cell repertoires in cytomegalovirus infection. TCRdb used MiXCR to reprocess the reads, holding one entry per CDR3 protein. This sample has about 450,000 distinct CDR3 sequences, with about 33% found just once. The sequencing sample was made of PBMCs. The source is a human donor in good health (CMV status not recorded). Some clones in this sample may be carry-over from other donors' samples.

This rearrangement joins TRBV19 to TRBJ2-7; TRBD2 matches at 8 bases. Per germline, CDR1 LNHDA and CDR2 SQIVND (reference sequence). This CDR3 spans 14 amino acids. V shed 6 bases, J shed 0 bases, and the junction held 4 bases outside the gene matches. Written as DNA, the CDR3 is TGTGCCAGTAGCAGCGGGGGCGACTCCTACGAGCAGTACTTC. This codes for CASSSGGDSYEQYF.

This chain connects TRBV6-6 to TRBJ1-2; 7 bases agree with TRBD1. Per the germline V gene, CDR1 is MNHNY and CDR2 is SVGAGI (reference sequence). Trimming at V came to 7 bases and at J to 1 base, leaving 33 bases not matched to a gene. The length of the CDR3 is 23 residues. The CDR3 nucleotides are TGTGCCAGCAATAACCCGACCGGGACAGCCGACAGCGGGGCGCCAGCTTATAACTATGGCTACACCTTC. This translates into CASNNPTGTADSGAPAYNYGYTF.

This CDR3 reads CSARSRAYNEQFF. The CDR3 coding sequence is TGCAGTGCTAGGAGCAGGGCCTACAATGAGCAGTTCTTC. The chain employs TRBV20-1 and TRBJ2-1, with D possibly being TRBD1 (5 bases). Trimming took off 3 bases at V and 2 bases at J, with 8 bases between the two ends. Germline lookup yields CDR1 DFQATT and CDR2 SNEGSKA (reference sequence). This CDR3 region has 13 residues.

In DNA form, the CDR3 reads TGTGCCAGCAGTTTAGTCACTAGCGGGGGGGCTCTAGGGGATACGCAGTATTTT. Encoded protein: CASSLVTSGGALGDTQYF. The chain couples TRBV28 to TRBJ2-3; 13 bases agree with TRBD2. This CDR3 is built from 18 residues. After removal of 2 bases from V and 6 bases from J, the junction contained 11 bases not matched to a gene. Germline V gene sequence: CDR1 MDHEN, CDR2 SYDVKM.

J is TRBJ2-1 and V is TRBV4-1; D gene ambiguous. Trimming shortened V by 2 bases and J by 6 bases, and 8 bases separated the two germline ends. Germline V gives CDR1 MGHRA, CDR2 YSYEKL. This CDR3 has 13 amino acids. CDR3 DNA: TGCGCCAGCAGCCAAACGCTCGGCAATGAGCAGTTCTTC. Translated, it gives CASSQTLGNEQFF.

This clonotype has a count of ten or more. The DNA of the CDR3 is TGTGCCAGCAGCTTGGGGTCTGGGGCCAACGTCCTGACTTTC. It codes for CASSLGSGANVLTF. The chain employs TRBV7-6 and TRBJ2-6; D remains unclear. The CDR3 length is 14 residues. Germline V gene data show CDR1 as SGHVS and CDR2 as FNYEAQ. The V end was cut by 3 bases, the J end by 1 base, with 4 bases between. The whole variable domain, remainder taken from reference TRBV7-6 and TRBJ2-6, is GAGVSQSPRYKVTKRGQDVALRCDPISGHVSLYWYRQALGQGPEFLTYFNYEAQQDKSGLPNDRFSAERPEGSISTLTIQRTEQRDSAMYRCASSLGSGANVLTFGAGSRLTVL.

In this sample, this clonotype turned up a few times. The V call is TRBV6-6, the J call TRBJ1-4; no clear D gene. Germline V gene lookup returns CDR1 MNHNY and CDR2 SVGAGI (reference sequence). The V end lost 5 bases, the J end lost 0 bases, and 10 bases lay between the germline ends. This CDR3 is 15 amino acids long. The CDR3 sequence: CASSRTDATNEKLFF. Here the CDR3 DNA reads TGTGCCAGCAGTAGGACTGATGCAACTAATGAAAAACTGTTTTTT.

This clonotype appeared many times. The rearrangement joins TRBV7-2 to TRBJ2-3, with unresolved D. The CDR3 covers 12 residues. Per germline, CDR1 SGHTA and CDR2 FQGNSA. Trimming took 2 bases from V and 5 from J, leaving 5 bases between them. CDR3 DNA: TGTGCCAGCAGCTTATGGAAAGATACGCAGTATTTT. Its translation: CASSLWKDTQYF.

This clonotype showed up just a few times. The chain is built from TRBV19 and TRBJ2-2; D possibly corresponds to TRBD1 (6 bases). CDR3 size: 14 residues. The V and J ends lost 8 bases and 7 bases respectively, with 17 bases between them. From germline, CDR1 is LNHDA and CDR2 SQIVND (reference sequence). As DNA, the CDR3 is TGTGCCAGTCACCATCGGACAGACGGCGGGGAGCTGTTTTTT. Its protein product is CASHHRTDGGELFF. The variable domain in full, completed from reference TRBV19 and TRBJ2-2, reads DGGITQSPKYLFRKEGQNVTLSCEQNLNHDAMYWYRQDPGQGLRLIYYSQIVNDFQKGDIAEGYSVSREKKESFPLTVTSAQKNPTAFYLCASHHRTDGGELFFGEGSRLTVL.

This clonotype was recorded a few times. The V gene is TRBV5-1, the J gene TRBJ1-1, with a tentative D call TRBD1 (6 bases). The CDR3 is 15 residues long. V was shortened by 4 bases and J by 2 bases, with 15 bases between the two germline ends. The germline V gene encodes CDR1 SGHRS and CDR2 YFSETQ. The CDR3 region has the DNA TGCGCCAGCAGCGCCGGAAGGACAGTAAACACTGAAGCTTTCTTT. Protein product: CASSAGRTVNTEAFF. The full variable domain, in which reference TRBV5-1 and TRBJ1-1 provide the parts outside the CDR3, is KAGVTQTPRYLIKTRGQQVTLSCSPISGHRSVSWYQQTPGQGLQFLFEYFSETQRNKGNFPGRFSGRQFSNSRSEMNVSTLELGDSALYLCASSAGRTVNTEAFFGQGTRLTVV.

This clonotype was seen more than once but under ten times. The rearrangement joins TRBV27 to TRBJ1-2; D gene uncertain. The CDR3 has 12 amino acids. V was cut by 5 bases and J by 7 bases, with 11 bases left in between. CDR1 and CDR2 (germline): MNHEY, SMNVEV (reference sequence). The CDR3 sequence: CASSGIEGGYTF. The DNA for the CDR3 is TGTGCCAGCAGTGGAATAGAAGGTGGCTACACCTTC.

This clonotype was observed a handful of times. J is TRBJ2-5 and V is TRBV19, with D perhaps matching TRBD1 (5 bases). This CDR3 is built from 14 residues. Germline V gives CDR1 LNHDA, CDR2 SQIVND (reference sequence). V lost 6 bases, J lost 6 bases, and 17 bases lay in between. The CDR3, as DNA: TGTGCCAGTAGGTCGACGTGGGGCGGACAGACCCAGTACTTC. Encoded protein: CASRSTWGGQTQYF. Full variable domain (rest looked up from reference TRBV19 and TRBJ2-5): DGGITQSPKYLFRKEGQNVTLSCEQNLNHDAMYWYRQDPGQGLRLIYYSQIVNDFQKGDIAEGYSVSREKKESFPLTVTSAQKNPTAFYLCASRSTWGGQTQYFGPGTRLLVL.

This clonotype was observed many times. The rearrangement joins TRBV5-6 to TRBJ1-1, with D unclear. V was pared by 2 bases and J by 0 bases, with 8 bases between. The CDR3 sequence is 14 residues long. CDR1 and CDR2 from the germline V gene are SGHDT and YYEEEE. CDR3 region: CASSFPLMNTEAFF. CDR3 nucleotide sequence: TGTGCCAGCAGCTTTCCGCTTATGAACACTGAAGCTTTCTTT.

Comments on this clonotype: It is likely a read error, because the conserved phenylalanine at the end of the CDR3 is missing. The gene calls are TRBV6-2 or TRBV6-3 and TRBJ1-2; 8 bases align to TRBD1. CDR1 is MNHEY, CDR2 SVGEGT, per germline. The CDR3 length is 15 residues. J lost 8 bases, V lost 6 bases, and 14 bases had no gene match. DNA of the CDR3: TGTGCCAGCAGCCGACCCTCCGACAGGGGAGTAGGCTACACCTTA. It specifies CASSRPSDRGVGYTL.

This clonotype was counted ten times or more. The gene calls are TRBV7-9 and TRBJ2-7; D ambiguous. Looked up from germline, CDR1 is SEHNR and CDR2 is FQNEAQ (reference sequence). The CDR3 consists of 12 residues. V was pared by 5 bases and J by 11 bases, with 16 bases between. This chain's CDR3 is CASSARGPAKYF. The CDR3 DNA reads as TGTGCCAGCAGCGCACGCGGTCCGGCTAAGTACTTC.

The rearrangement joins TRBV10-2 to TRBJ2-3; D may match TRBD1 or TRBD2 (6 bases each). The CDR3 consists of 16 residues. CDR1 and CDR2 from the germline V gene are WSHSY and SAAADI. V lost 0 bases and J lost 2, with 12 bases in between. This chain's CDR3 is CASSESGGRTTDTQYF. The CDR3 DNA follows: TGCGCCAGCAGTGAGTCAGGGGGGCGTACCACAGATACGCAGTATTTT.

V gene TRBV5-6 combines with J gene TRBJ2-1, with no clear D. Germline lookup yields CDR1 SGHDT and CDR2 YYEEEE. This CDR3 comprises 14 residues. Trimming took off 4 bases at V and 4 bases at J, with 12 bases between the two ends. DNA of the CDR3: TGTGCCAGCAGCCCAGCAGGAACATACAATGAGCAGTTCTTC. Amino acids: CASSPAGTYNEQFF.

The genes are TRBV13 and TRBJ2-5, with D tentatively TRBD2 (7 bases). V dropped 2 bases and J dropped 5 bases, with 18 bases sitting between them. CDR1 PRHDT and CDR2 FYEKMQ come from the germline V gene (reference sequence). The length of the CDR3 is 16 residues. The CDR3 sequence: CASSLRRGPRGETQYF. CDR3 sequence (DNA): TGTGCCAGCAGCTTACGGCGGGGGCCACGGGGGGAGACCCAGTACTTC.

The chain employs TRBV28 and TRBJ2-5, with D possibly matching TRBD1 (5 bases). The V and J ends lost 3 bases and 6 bases respectively, with 14 bases between them. This CDR3 is built from 14 residues. CDR1 is MDHEN, CDR2 SYDVKM, per germline. CDR3 loop: CASSFHRITKTQYF. The DNA for the CDR3 is TGTGCCAGCAGTTTTCACAGGATAACGAAGACCCAGTACTTC.

The chain uses TRBV7-3 and TRBJ2-7; D gene uncertain. V shed 5 bases and J shed 4 bases, with 12 bases lying between them. The CDR3 extends over 13 amino acids. Germline loops: CDR1 SGHTA, CDR2 FQGTGA. CDR3 loop: CASSPPRRYEQYF. CDR3 sequence (DNA): TGTGCCAGCAGCCCTCCGAGGAGATACGAGCAGTACTTC.

In its sample, this clonotype was seen many times. CDR3: CASSSVFEGAGTQYF. The CDR3 DNA reads TGTGCCAGCAGCTCGGTATTCGAGGGGGCAGGTACGCAGTATTTT. This chain joins TRBV5-4 and TRBJ2-3, with TRBD1 matching 7 bases. With V trimmed by 3 bases and J by 8 bases, 12 bases remained unmatched. The CDR3 loop spans 15 amino acids. Germline CDR1 is SGHNT and CDR2 is YYREEE (reference sequence). The full variable domain, with the rest looked up from reference TRBV5-4 and TRBJ2-3, is ETGVTQSPTHLIKTRGQQVTLRCSSQSGHNTVSWYQQALGQGPQFIFQYYREEENGRGNFPPRFSGLQFPNYSSELNVNALELDDSALYLCASSSVFEGAGTQYFGPGTRLTVL.

V and J are TRBV25-1 and TRBJ1-5; D is ambiguous. The CDR3 has 13 residues. The germline V gene encodes CDR1 MGHDK and CDR2 SYGVNS. V lost 3 bases and J 7 bases, leaving 10 bases between the germline ends. CDR3 sequence: CASSENVGQPQHF. The CDR3 region has the DNA TGTGCCAGCAGTGAGAATGTCGGCCAGCCCCAGCATTTT.